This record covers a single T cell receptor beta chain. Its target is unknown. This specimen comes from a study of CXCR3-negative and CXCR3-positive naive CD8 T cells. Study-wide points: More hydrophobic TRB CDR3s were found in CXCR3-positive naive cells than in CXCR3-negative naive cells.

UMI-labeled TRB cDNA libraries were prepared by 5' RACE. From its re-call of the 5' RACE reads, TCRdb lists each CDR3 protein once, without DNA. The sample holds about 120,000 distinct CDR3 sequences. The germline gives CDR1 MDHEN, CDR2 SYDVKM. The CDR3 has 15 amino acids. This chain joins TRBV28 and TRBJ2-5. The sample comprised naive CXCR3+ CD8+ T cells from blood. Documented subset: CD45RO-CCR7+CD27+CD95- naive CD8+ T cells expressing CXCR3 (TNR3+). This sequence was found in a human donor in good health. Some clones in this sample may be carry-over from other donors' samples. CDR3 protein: CASSLPHLVGETQYF. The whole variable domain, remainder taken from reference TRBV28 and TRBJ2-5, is DVKVTQSSRYLVKRTGEKVFLECVQDMDHENMFWYRQDPGLGLRLIYFSYDVKMKEKGDIPEGYSVSREKKERFSLILESASTNQTSMYLCASSLPHLVGETQYFGPGTRLLVL.